The rows below give T cell receptor beta chains drawn from one sample of a study of blood T cell repertoires in COVID-19. The repertoire was sequenced with immunoSEQ multiplex PCR; TCRdb's copy has only in-frame clones and lacks some. Of 70,000 to 80,000 clones in the sample, roughly 89% were seen once. The material sequenced was peripheral blood. The receptors were sampled from a human donor in a cohort sampled during active COVID-19. Each CDR3 is given with its conserved first and last residue. Fields, in order: clone size, D gene, J gene, V gene, CDR3 DNA, CDR3 protein. The D gene is left open where the match is weak. Not all rows give a size; the values are once, few, many and, for expanded clones, a class.

.,TRBD2,TRBJ2-3,TRBV19,TGTGCCAGTAGTGGGGGGCAGTCCGGACTAGCGGGGGCAGCAGATACGCAGTATTTT,CASSGGQSGLAGAADTQYF
.,TRBD1,TRBJ1-1,TRBV7-9,TGTGCCAGCAGCAGAACAGGGGGGGATACTGAAGCTTTCTTT,CASSRTGGDTEAFF
.,.,TRBJ1-1,TRBV20-1,TGCAGTGCTAGTCGGCAGGGGATGAACACTGAAGCTTTCTTT,CSASRQGMNTEAFF
.,.,TRBJ2-2,TRBV9,TGTGCCAGCAGCCCCCCTAGCGCCGGCACCGGGGAGCTGTTTTTT,CASSPPSAGTGELFF
.,TRBD2,TRBJ2-7,TRBV4-1,TGCGCCAGCAGCAAAGTGGCTAGCGGGTTCTACGAGCAGTACTTC,CASSKVASGFYEQYF
.,.,TRBJ2-7,TRBV14,TGTGCCAGCAGCCAGGAGCGGGTAAAGGTAGGCGAGCAGTACTTC,CASSQERVKVGEQYF
.,.,TRBJ1-5,TRBV2,TGTGCCAGCACAGTGGGGCAGGGGCCTAATCAGCCCCAGCATTTT,CASTVGQGPNQPQHF
.,.,TRBJ1-1,TRBV6-5,TGTGCCAGCACCTTAACAGGGAGGGGAGACACTGAAGCTTTCTTT,CASTLTGRGDTEAFF
.,TRBD1,TRBJ2-3,TRBV14,TGTGCCAGCAGCCCCTATATATCCGGGACAGGGGGCACAGATACGCAGTATTTT,CASSPYISGTGGTDTQYF
.,.,TRBJ1-2,TRBV2,TGTGCCAGCAGTACACAGGAGAACTATGGCTACACCTTC,CASSTQENYGYTF
.,TRBD2,TRBJ2-3,TRBV7-3,TGTGCCAGCAGCCCCCGACTAGCGGGGGATTTTAGCACAGATACGCAGTATTTT,CASSPRLAGDFSTDTQYF
.,.,TRBJ1-5,TRBV9,TGTGCCAGCAGCGATGCAGGGAATAGCAATCAGCCCCAGCATTTT,CASSDAGNSNQPQHF
once,.,TRBJ2-5,TRBV9,TGTGCCAGCAGCGTAACCGTTGGGAGAAGGGTCTCCCAAGAGACCCAGTACTTC,CASSVTVGRRVSQETQYF
few,TRBD1,TRBJ1-1,TRBV18,TGTGCCAGCTCACCCGGGACAGGGTGGAACACTGAAGCTTTCTTT,CASSPGTGWNTEAFF
few,.,TRBJ1-2,TRBV6-5,TGTGCCAGCAGCCAAGACCTGGCGGTCTATGGCTACACCTTC,CASSQDLAVYGYTF
.,TRBD2,TRBJ2-3,TRBV4-2,TGTGCCAGCAGCCAGGATAGCGGGCGGAATACGCAGTATTTT,CASSQDSGRNTQYF
.,TRBD1,TRBJ2-1,TRBV11-2,TGTGCCAGCAGCTTGGGACAGGGGGAGCAGTTCTTC,CASSLGQGEQFF
.,.,TRBJ2-1,TRBV12-5,TGTGCTAGTGGTCCCCGGGGGAATGAGCAGTTCTTC,CASGPRGNEQFF
.,.,TRBJ1-1,TRBV11-2,TGTGCCAGCAGCTCGTGGGGGCTGGATACTGAAGCTTTCTTT,CASSSWGLDTEAFF
once,TRBD2,TRBJ2-1,TRBV9,TGTGCCAGCAGCGTAGCCTACGGACTAGCGGGGGTCAATGAGCAGTTCTTC,CASSVAYGLAGVNEQFF
.,TRBD2,TRBJ2-1,TRBV3-1/TRBV3-2,TGTGCCAGCAGTAAATCAGATAGCGGGGGGGCTGGTGAGCAGTTCTTC,CASSKSDSGGAGEQFF
.,.,TRBJ1-1,TRBV19,TGTGCCAGTAGTATAAGAGGGCTTAGAGGGCTGGGGGCTTTCTTT,CASSIRGLRGLGAFF
.,.,TRBJ2-7,TRBV7-2,TGTGCCAGCAGCTCTAGCTCCTACGAGCAGTACTTC,CASSSSSYEQYF
.,TRBD1,TRBJ2-7,TRBV11-2,TGTGCCAGCAGCTTACGAATCCGGGCAGGGCAGGGGGCGGGTGAGCAGTACTTC,CASSLRIRAGQGAGEQYF
.,TRBD1,TRBJ2-5,TRBV5-1,TGCGCCAGCAGCTTGACAGGGGGTCAAGAGACCCAGTACTTC,CASSLTGGQETQYF
.,TRBD2,TRBJ2-5,TRBV7-7,TGTGCCAGCAGCCGTGTAGCGGGGGGGGGCGTGGAGACCCAGTACTTC,CASSRVAGGGVETQYF
.,.,TRBJ2-5,TRBV13,TGTGCCAGCAGCCCATTGGGGAGGAAGACCCAGTACTTC,CASSPLGRKTQYF
.,.,TRBJ2-1,TRBV5-4,TGTGCCAGCAGTGGGCCGGGACTGGACACCTACAATGAGCAGTTCTTC,CASSGPGLDTYNEQFF
.,TRBD2,TRBJ2-5,TRBV6-2/TRBV6-3,TGTGCCAGCAGTCGAGCGGGGGGGCTGGAGACCCAGTACTTC,CASSRAGGLETQYF
.,TRBD1,TRBJ1-4,TRBV3-1/TRBV3-2,TGTGCCAGCAGCAGCTGGGACAGTTCAACTAATGAAAAACTGTTTTTT,CASSSWDSSTNEKLFF
.,.,TRBJ1-6,TRBV7-2,TGTGCCAGCAGCGGTGACAGAATCTTGAATTCACCCCTCCACTTT,CASSGDRILNSPLHF
.,.,TRBJ1-6,TRBV5-1,TGCGCCAGCAGCTTGCAGGGTACCTATAATTCACCCCTCCACTTT,CASSLQGTYNSPLHF
.,.,TRBJ2-1,TRBV27,TGTGCCAGCAGTCCCCGTCCCCATGAGCAGTTCTTC,CASSPRPHEQFF
.,.,TRBJ1-1,TRBV7-9,TGTGCCAGCAGCCCCCCGGGTTCGGGTGGGAACACTGAAGCTTTCTTT,CASSPPGSGGNTEAFF
.,.,TRBJ2-1,TRBV6-5,TGTGCCAGCAGTTATCCCGAGAGTGAGCAGTTCTTC,CASSYPESEQFF
.,TRBD2,TRBJ2-5,TRBV10-2,TGCGCCAGCAGTGATGGGACTAGCTCGGAGACCCAGTACTTC,CASSDGTSSETQYF
.,TRBD1,TRBJ1-2,TRBV12-3/TRBV12-4,TGTGCCAGCCGTAGACAGGGGGGCTACACCTTC,CASRRQGGYTF
.,TRBD1,TRBJ2-7,TRBV28,TGTGCCAGCAGTCGACAGGGTTACGAGCAGTACTTC,CASSRQGYEQYF
.,.,TRBJ1-5,TRBV30,TGTGCCTGGAGTTCAAGGGGTCAGCCCCAGCATTTT,CAWSSRGQPQHF
.,.,TRBJ1-2,TRBV7-8,TGTGCCAGCAGCTTAGTCCGGAGGGAGGGAGGCTACACCTTC,CASSLVRREGGYTF
once,.,TRBJ1-5,TRBV7-8,TGTGCCAGCAGCTTCCAGGGGAGTCAGCCCCAGCATTTT,CASSFQGSQPQHF
once,TRBD1,TRBJ1-5,TRBV2,TGTGCCAGCAGCGCAATGACAGGGCGCGCTCAGCCCCAGCATTTT,CASSAMTGRAQPQHF
.,.,TRBJ2-3,TRBV5-8,TGTGCCAGCAGCTCCCCCTTCGGGGTAGAAGATACGCAGTATTTT,CASSSPFGVEDTQYF
.,TRBD1,TRBJ2-7,TRBV27,TGTGCCAGCAGTTACAGGGGAGCGGACTACGAGCAGTACTTC,CASSYRGADYEQYF
.,TRBD2,TRBJ2-3,TRBV7-6,TGTGCCAGCAGCTTAGCTTCCGAGGCGGGGGGGCGCTCGGATACGCAGTATTTT,CASSLASEAGGRSDTQYF
.,.,TRBJ2-6,TRBV5-6,TGTGCCAGCAGCTTAATGAGAGCGGCGACCGTCCTGACTTTC,CASSLMRAATVLTF
.,TRBD2,TRBJ2-1,TRBV29-1,TGCAGCGTTAGGCGGGGGGGGTACAATGAGCAGTTCTTC,CSVRRGGYNEQFF
.,.,TRBJ2-1,TRBV6-6,TGTGCCAGCAGTTCCAACGTGGGACTGCAGTTCTTC,CASSSNVGLQFF